This TCR beta chain was obtained from a study of cytomegalovirus exposure and HLA in healthy donors. A remark on this clone: Its antigen is not known.

Germline CDR1 MNHNS, CDR2 SASEGT. The CDR3 runs 18 residues. The V and J ends lost 0 bases and 2 bases respectively, with 18 bases between them. 60 Vbeta and 13 Jbeta primers were used in PCR. Under the authors' procedure: As a later analysis found, there were 80 million to 90 million unique TCR beta chains, of which roughly 11 million were shared. Sequencing was performed with immunoSEQ multiplex PCR; in TCRdb, only in-frame clones are kept and a portion is missing. That table gives V, J and clone size, and the DNA gave D and trimming. The sample contains 95,000 or so clones, about 86% of which appear only once. Study conclusions and caveats: In most subjects, TCR beta sequences reportedly gave accurate predictions of HLA-A and HLA-B alleles.

The specimen sequenced was PBMCs. The source of this sequence is a woman aged 70 to 79 in good health and CMV-seropositive. The V gene is TRBV6-1, the J gene TRBJ2-3; tentatively, D is TRBD2 (6 bases). CDR3 sequence reads: CASSEATRGPPYTDTQYF. The CDR3 DNA sequence: TGTGCCAGCAGTGAAGCGACTAGGGGTCCCCCTTACACAGATACGCAGTATTTT.